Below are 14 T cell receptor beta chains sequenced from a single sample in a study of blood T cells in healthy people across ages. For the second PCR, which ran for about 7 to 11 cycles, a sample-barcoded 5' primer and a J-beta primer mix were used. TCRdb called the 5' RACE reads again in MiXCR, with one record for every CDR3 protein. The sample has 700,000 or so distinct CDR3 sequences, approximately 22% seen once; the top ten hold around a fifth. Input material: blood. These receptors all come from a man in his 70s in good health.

The CDR3 coding sequence is TGTGCCAGCAGTTATCGTGATCTACAGGGGCTGAGGCCCTACGAGCAGTACTTC. Protein sequence: CASSYRDLQGLRPYEQYF. The chain recombines TRBV6-5 with TRBJ2-7, with 7 bases matching TRBD1. Germline V gene lookup returns CDR1 MNHEY and CDR2 SVGAGI. The V segment lost 3 bases and the J segment 2 bases; nucleotides outside the gene matches: 16. This CDR3 contains 18 residues.

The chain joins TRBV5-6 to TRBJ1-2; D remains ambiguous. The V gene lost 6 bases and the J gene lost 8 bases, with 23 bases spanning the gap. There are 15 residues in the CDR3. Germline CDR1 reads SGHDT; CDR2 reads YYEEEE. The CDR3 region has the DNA TGTGCCAGCACGAACCGGCCGGTGAGGGCGCGGGGCTACACCTTC. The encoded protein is CASTNRPVRARGYTF.

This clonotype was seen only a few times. The CDR3 loop is CASSSIGSNYGYTF. The CDR3, as DNA: TGTGCCAGCAGCTCCATCGGCTCAAACTATGGCTACACCTTC. The rearrangement uses TRBV27 and TRBJ1-2; D uncertain. This CDR3 has 14 residues. The germline gives CDR1 MNHEY, CDR2 SMNVEV (reference sequence). Between the trimmed V and J ends, which lost 6 bases and 2 bases, there was a span of 13 bases.

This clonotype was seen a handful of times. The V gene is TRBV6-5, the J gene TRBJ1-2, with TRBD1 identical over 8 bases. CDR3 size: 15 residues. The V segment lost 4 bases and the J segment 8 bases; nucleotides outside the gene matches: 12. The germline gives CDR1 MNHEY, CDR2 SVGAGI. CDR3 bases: TGTGCCAGCAGTTCCCACAACGACAGGGGTAGAGGCTACACCTTC. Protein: CASSSHNDRGRGYTF.

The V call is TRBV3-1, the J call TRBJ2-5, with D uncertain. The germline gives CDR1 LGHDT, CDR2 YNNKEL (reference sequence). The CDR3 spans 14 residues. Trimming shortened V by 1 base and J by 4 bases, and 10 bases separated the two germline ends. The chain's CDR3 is CASSQAPPRETQYF. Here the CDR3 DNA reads TGTGCCAGCAGCCAAGCCCCCCCGAGAGAGACCCAGTACTTC.

This CDR3 reads CASITGPLRGTQYF. The CDR3 DNA follows: TGTGCCAGCATCACGGGTCCCCTTAGAGGGACCCAGTACTTC. The chain combines TRBV6-2 or TRBV6-3 with TRBJ2-5; D ambiguous. Trimming left V 7 bases short and J 7 bases short, with 19 bases between. Germline V CDR1 and CDR2: MNHEY, SVGEGT. The CDR3 is 14 amino acids.

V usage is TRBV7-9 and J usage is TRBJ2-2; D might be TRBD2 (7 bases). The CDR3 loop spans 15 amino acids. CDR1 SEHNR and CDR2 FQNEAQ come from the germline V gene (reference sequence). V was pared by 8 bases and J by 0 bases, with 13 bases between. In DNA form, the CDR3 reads TGTGCCAGCCAAGGGGGGGGGACGAACACCGGGGAGCTGTTTTTT. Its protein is CASQGGGTNTGELFF.

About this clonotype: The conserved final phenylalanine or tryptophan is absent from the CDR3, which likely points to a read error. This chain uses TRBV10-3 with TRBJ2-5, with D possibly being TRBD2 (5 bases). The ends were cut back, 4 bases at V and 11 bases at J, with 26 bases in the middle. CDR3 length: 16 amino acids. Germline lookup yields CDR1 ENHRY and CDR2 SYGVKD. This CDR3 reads CAISALSPDLGQEQYV. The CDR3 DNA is TGTGCCATCAGTGCCCTCAGCCCGGACTTAGGGCAAGAGCAGTACGTC.

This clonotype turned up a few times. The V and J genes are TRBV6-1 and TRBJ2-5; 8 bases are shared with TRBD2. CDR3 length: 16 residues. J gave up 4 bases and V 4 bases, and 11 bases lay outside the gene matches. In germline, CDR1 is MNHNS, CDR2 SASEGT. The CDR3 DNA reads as TGTGCCAGCAGTGTGCGGGGGGCCCGGATTGGAGAGACCCAGTACTTC. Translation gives CASSVRGARIGETQYF.

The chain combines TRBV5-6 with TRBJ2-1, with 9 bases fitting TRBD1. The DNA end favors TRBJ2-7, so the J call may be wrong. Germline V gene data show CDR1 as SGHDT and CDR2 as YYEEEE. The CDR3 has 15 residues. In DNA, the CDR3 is TGTGCCAGCAGCCACCGGACAGGGGCATGGTACGAGCAGTACGTC. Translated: CASSHRTGAWYEQYV.

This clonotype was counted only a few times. In DNA, the CDR3 is TGTGCCAGCAGCTTGGACGCCAGGGGGCAAAGCGAGCAGTTCTTC. Its translation is CASSLDARGQSEQFF. This chain joins TRBV5-5 and TRBJ2-1; 8 positions match TRBD1. This CDR3 is 15 amino acids long. Germline V gene data show CDR1 as SGHKS and CDR2 as YYEKEE (reference sequence). The V and J ends lost 0 bases and 10 bases, in that order; junction bases with no gene match: 9. The entire variable domain, with the rest obtained from reference TRBV5-5 and TRBJ2-1, is as follows: DAGVTQSPTHLIKTRGQQVTLRCSPISGHKSVSWYQQVLGQGPQFIFQYYEKEERGRGNFPDRFSARQFPNYSSELNVNALLLGDSALYLCASSLDARGQSEQFFGPGTRLTVL.

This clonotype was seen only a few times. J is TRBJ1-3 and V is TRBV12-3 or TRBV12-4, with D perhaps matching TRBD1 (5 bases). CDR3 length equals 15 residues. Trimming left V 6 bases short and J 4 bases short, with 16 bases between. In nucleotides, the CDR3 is TGTGCCAGCAGACCGACAGTTCCGTCAGGAAACACCATATATTTT. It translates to CASRPTVPSGNTIYF.

CDR3 sequence (DNA): TGTGCCAGCAGCCAACGGGCTATCAATCAGCCCCAGCATTTT. Protein product: CASSQRAINQPQHF. This chain uses TRBV7-6 with TRBJ1-5; no reliable D call. The ends were cut back, 5 bases at V and 3 bases at J, with 11 bases in the middle. Germline V gene data show CDR1 as SGHVS and CDR2 as FNYEAQ. CDR3 size: 14 residues.

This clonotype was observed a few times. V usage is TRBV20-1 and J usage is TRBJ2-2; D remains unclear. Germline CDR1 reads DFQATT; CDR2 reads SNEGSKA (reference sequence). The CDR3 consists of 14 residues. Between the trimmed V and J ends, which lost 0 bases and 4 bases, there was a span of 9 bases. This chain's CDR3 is CSARDRVATGELFF. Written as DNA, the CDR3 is TGCAGTGCTAGAGATCGGGTAGCCACCGGGGAGCTGTTTTTT.